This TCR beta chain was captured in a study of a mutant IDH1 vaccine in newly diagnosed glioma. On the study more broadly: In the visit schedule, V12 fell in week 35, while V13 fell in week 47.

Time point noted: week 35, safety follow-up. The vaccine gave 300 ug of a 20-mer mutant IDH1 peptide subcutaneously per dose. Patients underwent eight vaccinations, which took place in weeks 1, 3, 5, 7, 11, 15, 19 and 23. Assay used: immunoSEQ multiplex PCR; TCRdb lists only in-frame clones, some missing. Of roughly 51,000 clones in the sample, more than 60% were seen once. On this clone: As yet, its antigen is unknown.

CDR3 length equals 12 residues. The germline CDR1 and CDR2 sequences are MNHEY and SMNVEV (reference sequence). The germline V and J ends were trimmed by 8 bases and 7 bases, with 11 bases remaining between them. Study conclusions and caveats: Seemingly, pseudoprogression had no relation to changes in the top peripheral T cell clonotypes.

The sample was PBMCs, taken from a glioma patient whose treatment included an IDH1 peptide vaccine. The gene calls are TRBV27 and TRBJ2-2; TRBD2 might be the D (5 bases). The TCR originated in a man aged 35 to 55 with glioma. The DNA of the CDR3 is TGTGCCAGCTCTTTGCGGGTCGGGGAGCTGTTTTTT. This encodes CASSLRVGELFF.